This T cell receptor (beta chain) was sequenced during a study of blood T cell repertoires in COVID-19. Study as a whole: The United States, Italy and Spain supplied acute and convalescent COVID-19 samples. In each case, the material was cDNA or gDNA derived from T cells, B-cell-depleted T cells, or PBMCs.

Followed longitudinally, the Seattle patients had been enrolled during active infection. Original methodology: Reference gene primer amplification in the assay estimated nucleated cell counts. Some clones are missing from TCRdb's copy, which holds only in-frame ones; the method was immunoSEQ multiplex PCR. V and J calls and clone size are copied from that table; D and trimming were computed from the DNA. The sample lists some 300,000 clones, 80% to 90% occurring once. Only a few counts were recorded for this clone. V gave up 7 bases and J gave up 2 bases; unmatched junction bases: 6. Per germline, CDR1 SQVTM and CDR2 ANQGSEA. This CDR3 has 14 amino acids.

The sample was peripheral blood. V gene TRBV29-1 combines with J gene TRBJ1-4; 8 bases fit TRBD1. The clonotype comes from a woman aged 50 to 65 with COVID-19, enrolled during active disease. For the CDR3, the DNA is TGCAGCGCCACCGGACAGGGTACTAATGAAAAACTGTTTTTT. Its protein is CSATGQGTNEKLFF.